This entry lists 23 T cell receptor beta chains sequenced from one sample in a study of glioma-infiltrating T cells. TCR alpha and beta CDR3 regions were amplified from RNA using iRepertoire nested multiplex PCR. From the multiplex PCR reads, TCRdb called clonotypes with MiXCR, one entry per CDR3 protein. This table has approximately 190,000 distinct CDR3 sequences, 32% appearing once. The sample taken for sequencing was glioma tissue, nonneoplastic brain tissue, or PBMCs (not recorded which). The receptors derive from a human donor with low-grade glioma or glioblastoma, undergoing nonglioma brain surgery, or in good health (not recorded which).

In this sample, this clonotype turned up many times. The chain recombines TRBV27 with TRBJ2-1, with D perhaps matching TRBD2 (6 bases). This CDR3 contains 11 residues. With 8 bases removed from V and 9 bases from J, the gap between germline ends came to 11 bases. The germline gives CDR1 MNHEY, CDR2 SMNVEV (reference sequence). CDR3 region: CASGGPVEQFF. The DNA for the CDR3 is TGTGCCAGCGGAGGGCCTGTTGAGCAGTTCTTC.

This clonotype occurred a few times. The rearrangement links TRBV14 to TRBJ1-2; 7 nucleotides match TRBD1. The CDR3 has 15 amino acids. CDR1 and CDR2 from the germline V gene are SGHDN and FVKESK. V trimming: 0 bases; J trimming: 8 bases; junction bases outside the gene matches: 9. DNA for the CDR3: TGTGCCAGCAGCCAAGATCGAAGGGGGCGCGGAGGCTACACCTTC. It translates to CASSQDRRGRGGYTF.

Ten or more counts support this clonotype. The genes are TRBV6-2 or TRBV6-3 and TRBJ2-5; 13 bases align to TRBD2. Germline values: CDR1 MNHEY, CDR2 SVGEGT. This CDR3 has 15 residues. V was pared by 5 bases and J by 5 bases, with 5 bases of the junction left unmatched. CDR3 amino acids: CASSLGTSGAETQYF. The CDR3 DNA is TGTGCCAGCAGTCTTGGGACTAGCGGGGCCGAGACCCAGTACTTC.

The chain combines TRBV4-1 with TRBJ1-1; possible D gene TRBD1, 5 bases. The CDR3 length is 15 residues. Germline lookup yields CDR1 MGHRA and CDR2 YSYEKL. With 9 bases removed from V and 5 bases from J, the gap between germline ends came to 22 bases. The CDR3 here is CARIQGWARGTEAFF. The DNA for the CDR3 is TGCGCCAGAATCCAGGGATGGGCGCGGGGTACTGAAGCTTTCTTT.

This rearrangement joins TRBV12-5 to TRBJ2-1; 8 bases agree with TRBD2. This CDR3 has 15 amino acids. The V gene end was trimmed by 7 bases and the J gene end by 6 bases; junction bases not matched to a gene: 11. Germline V gene sequence: CDR1 LGHNT, CDR2 FRNRAP. The CDR3 protein is CASAPRPGLGNEQFF. The CDR3, as DNA: TGTGCTAGTGCCCCACGTCCGGGACTAGGCAATGAGCAGTTCTTC.

This clonotype was detected once. V is TRBV20-1 and J is TRBJ2-1, with 7 bases fitting TRBD2. The germline V gene encodes CDR1 DFQATT and CDR2 SNEGSKA (reference sequence). This CDR3 comprises 14 residues. Unmatched junction bases numbered 4, after V lost 3 bases and J lost 2 bases. The CDR3 DNA follows: TGCAGTGCTAGGCCTAGCGGAGCCTACAATGAGCAGTTCTTC. Protein: CSARPSGAYNEQFF.

In this sample, this clonotype turned up a few times. The chain couples TRBV7-9 to TRBJ1-4; D is unresolved. CDR3 length: 12 residues. In germline, CDR1 is SEHNR, CDR2 FQNEAQ (reference sequence). The V gene lost 5 bases and the J gene lost 5 bases, with 6 bases spanning the gap. The CDR3 is CASSGINEKLFF. CDR3 nucleotides: TGTGCCAGCAGCGGAATAAATGAAAAACTGTTTTTT.

This clonotype was recorded many times. The chain couples TRBV15 to TRBJ2-1; perhaps TRBD2 as D (5 bases). CDR1 is LNHNV, CDR2 YYDKDF, per germline (reference sequence). This CDR3 contains 15 residues. Trimming shortened V by 0 bases and J by 6 bases, and 12 bases separated the two germline ends. CDR3 sequence: CATSRDKAGSNEQFF. In nucleotides, the CDR3 is TGTGCCACCAGCAGAGATAAGGCGGGCTCCAATGAGCAGTTCTTC.

The rearrangement joins TRBV4-1 to TRBJ2-1, with D perhaps matching TRBD1 (7 bases). CDR3 length equals 15 residues. Germline CDR1 and CDR2: MGHRA and YSYEKL. Trimming pared 0 bases from V and 8 bases from J, leaving 14 bases between. CDR3 in DNA: TGCGCCAGCAGCCAAGATTGGCAGGGGGACTATGAGCAGTTCTTC. It yields the protein CASSQDWQGDYEQFF.

The table lists this clonotype with many counts. This rearrangement joins TRBV7-2 to TRBJ2-1; no clear D gene. Germline V gene data show CDR1 as SGHTA and CDR2 as FQGNSA. The CDR3 runs to 16 residues. Trimming pared 1 base from V and 0 bases from J, leaving 10 bases between. In DNA form, the CDR3 reads TGTGCCAGCAGCTTAGAGGCGGTTAACTCCTACAATGAGCAGTTCTTC. The encoded protein is CASSLEAVNSYNEQFF. Combining the CDR3 with reference TRBV7-2 and TRBJ2-1 gives the whole variable domain GAGVSQSPSNKVTEKGKDVELRCDPISGHTALYWYRQSLGQGLEFLIYFQGNSAPDKSGLPSDRFSAERTGGSVSTLTIQRTQQEDSAVYLCASSLEAVNSYNEQFFGPGTRLTVL.

This clonotype has a count of ten or more. V and J are TRBV6-1 and TRBJ2-5; 12 bases fit TRBD2. Trimming removed 4 bases from V and 2 bases from J; junction bases left unmatched: 5. The CDR3 is 16 amino acids. Germline V gene lookup returns CDR1 MNHNS and CDR2 SASEGT. This CDR3 reads CASSVTSGRGQETQYF. DNA for the CDR3: TGTGCCAGCAGTGTGACTAGCGGGAGAGGTCAAGAGACCCAGTACTTC.

This clonotype has at least ten counts. The V gene is TRBV25-1, the J gene TRBJ1-5; D is ambiguous. Per the germline V gene, CDR1 is MGHDK and CDR2 is SYGVNS. The CDR3 is made up of 14 amino acids. The V gene lost 3 bases and the J gene lost 7 bases, with 13 bases spanning the gap. CDR3 DNA sequence: TGTGCCAGCAGTGATAGCTCCACCTGGCAGCCCCAGCATTTT. Protein sequence: CASSDSSTWQPQHF.

At least ten counts were recorded for this clonotype. The genes are TRBV20-1 and TRBJ1-2; a weak D match, TRBD1 (5 bases). The CDR3 extends over 15 amino acids. Trimming shortened V by 3 bases and J by 0 bases, and 14 bases separated the two germline ends. Per germline, CDR1 DFQATT and CDR2 SNEGSKA (reference sequence). CDR3 in amino acids: CSASLGTVTNYGYTF. The CDR3, as DNA: TGCAGTGCTAGCCTGGGGACCGTGACTAACTATGGCTACACCTTC.

This clonotype occurred many times. This chain uses TRBV4-3 with TRBJ2-7; 9 positions agree with TRBD1. CDR1 is LGHNA and CDR2 is YSLEER in the germline V gene. CDR3 length equals 16 residues. After removal of 2 bases from V and 3 bases from J, the junction contained 8 bases not matched to a gene. The CDR3 region has the DNA TGCGCCAGCAGCCAATTCGCGGACAGGGGCAACTACGAGCAGTACTTC. Protein: CASSQFADRGNYEQYF.

This clonotype was observed many times. The chain uses TRBV20-1 and TRBJ2-5, with 9 positions matching TRBD2. Trimming cost V 4 bases and J 2 bases; bases outside gene matches: 5. CDR1 is DFQATT, CDR2 SNEGSKA, per germline (reference sequence). The CDR3 loop spans 14 amino acids. The CDR3 coding sequence is TGCAGTGCTATACTAGCGGGCACACAAGAGACCCAGTACTTC. Protein sequence: CSAILAGTQETQYF.

The chain uses TRBV5-1 and TRBJ2-1, with D hard to call. The germline V gene has CDR1 SGHRS and CDR2 YFSETQ. The V end was cut by 0 bases, the J end by 4 bases, with 11 bases between. The CDR3 is 15 residues long. CDR3 in amino acids: CASSLDTDPYNEQFF. The CDR3 nucleotides read TGCGCCAGCAGCTTGGACACGGACCCTTACAATGAGCAGTTCTTC.

Many counts were recorded for this clonotype. The chain is built from TRBV7-2 and TRBJ2-5, with TRBD2 as a possible D gene (6 bases). The CDR3 is 13 residues long. Germline CDR1 is SGHTA and CDR2 is FQGNSA. V gave up 3 bases and J gave up 4 bases, with 9 bases separating them. The CDR3 spells CASSFSGLETQYF. As DNA, the CDR3 is TGTGCCAGCAGCTTTAGCGGCTTAGAGACCCAGTACTTC.

At least ten counts were recorded for this clonotype. The chain combines TRBV15 with TRBJ2-5; 11 positions agree with TRBD2. Germline V lookup: CDR1 LNHNV, CDR2 YYDKDF (reference sequence). The CDR3 totals 16 residues. V shed 1 base and J 5 bases; nucleotides not matched to a gene: 6. This CDR3 reads CATSRADSGRAETQYF. The CDR3, as DNA: TGTGCCACCAGCAGAGCAGATAGCGGGAGGGCCGAGACCCAGTACTTC.

Only a few counts were recorded for this clonotype. J is TRBJ1-4 and V is TRBV5-1, with a tentative D call TRBD1 (5 bases). CDR3 length equals 15 residues. Germline CDR1 is SGHRS and CDR2 is YFSETQ. With 6 bases removed from V and 2 bases from J, the gap between germline ends came to 14 bases. The CDR3 DNA reads as TGCGCCAGCACCCCGACCGGGGGGACTAATGAAAAACTGTTTTTT. Protein: CASTPTGGTNEKLFF. The whole variable domain, filled in from reference TRBV5-1 and TRBJ1-4, reads KAGVTQTPRYLIKTRGQQVTLSCSPISGHRSVSWYQQTPGQGLQFLFEYFSETQRNKGNFPGRFSGRQFSNSRSEMNVSTLELGDSALYLCASTPTGGTNEKLFFGSGTQLSVL.

Concerning this clonotype itself: Given a much more abundant clone one base away, this may be a read error. The rearrangement joins TRBV29-1 to TRBJ1-5, with 7 bases fitting TRBD1. Unmatched junction bases numbered 7, after V lost 6 bases and J lost 8 bases. Germline values: CDR1 SQVTM, CDR2 ANQGSEA. CDR3 length: 12 amino acids. The CDR3 spells CSVRQGGKPQHF. CDR3 DNA: TGCAGCGTACGACAGGGAGGTAAGCCCCAGCATTTT.

The gene calls are TRBV19 and TRBJ2-2; 7 bases match TRBD1. With 4 bases clipped from V and 3 bases from J, the junction kept 5 bases outside the gene matches. Germline CDR1 and CDR2: LNHDA and SQIVND (reference sequence). The CDR3 has 15 residues. This CDR3 reads CASSKRGRDTGELFF. CDR3 DNA: TGTGCCAGTAGTAAGAGGGGGCGCGACACCGGGGAGCTGTTTTTT.

This clonotype has at least ten counts. The chain has TRBV7-9 and TRBJ2-1; 15 bases line up with TRBD2. The V and J ends lost 4 bases and 1 base, in that order; junction bases with no gene match: 8. The CDR3 has 19 residues. Germline CDR1 SEHNR, CDR2 FQNEAQ (reference sequence). The CDR3 bases are TGTGCCAGCAGCTCACAACTTGGACTAGCGGGAGGGTCCTACAATGAGCAGTTCTTC. It codes for CASSSQLGLAGGSYNEQFF.

This clonotype was detected ten times or more. V gene TRBV4-1 combines with J gene TRBJ1-2, with TRBD1 identical over 8 bases. CDR3 length equals 17 residues. Per the germline V gene, CDR1 is MGHRA and CDR2 is YSYEKL. V was pared by 3 bases and J by 4 bases, with 13 bases of the junction left unmatched. In nucleotides, the CDR3 is TGCGCCAGCAGCCATGGACAGGGAGGGAGGGAAATCTATGGCTACACCTTC. As protein: CASSHGQGGREIYGYTF.